This T cell receptor beta chain was documented in a study of identical twins. Each CDR3 protein gets one entry after TCRdb re-called the 5' RACE reads with MiXCR. The sample consists of hundreds of thousands of distinct CDR3 sequences, more than 6.5% of them appearing once. This clonotype has ten or more counts. Germline-derived CDR1 and CDR2 are LGHNA and YSLEER. The CDR3 covers 15 residues. Trimming shortened V by 4 bases and J by 2 bases, and 12 bases separated the two germline ends. The same sample was also studied in work on yellow fever vaccine responses in identical twins.

Sequenced sample: PBMCs. The TCR was taken from a young woman in good health. The gene calls are TRBV4-3 and TRBJ2-1; the D gene is possibly TRBD2 (6 bases). For the CDR3, the DNA is TGCGCCAGCAGCCCCGGGGGAGAGACCTACAATGAGCAGTTCTTC. The encoded protein is CASSPGGETYNEQFF.